This TCR beta chain was obtained from a study of shared clonotypes between healthy human individuals (dated by TCRdb to the early 2020s). Study-wide context: A few men and two women, aged 18 to 49 years, made up the cohort. To increase sequencing depth and limit assay-specific biases, TCR repertoire library preparation and sequencing were carried out by different laboratories using diverse techniques. Between about 0.9 and 8.9 billion PBMCs per donor were obtained by leukapheresis. To estimate repertoire size and how much clonotype sharing occurs between individuals, the study deeply sequenced the blood TCR repertoires of roughly 5 healthy adults. For each donor, three plates each were used for CD4 naive and CD4 memory, two plates were used for CD8 naive, and one plate was used for CD8 memory.

For CDR1 and CDR2, the germline V gene lists SGDLS and YYNGEE. V and J are trimmed by 2 bases and 6 bases, and the gene matches miss 4 bases of the junction. The CDR3, cysteine through phenylalanine, is 14 amino acids long. The read is trimmed to its CDR3 DNA, 42 bases read in frame from base 1. Healthy HIV-negative adults with no recently reported acute infections or vaccinations were included as donors. All donors were Caucasian adults living in Nashville, Tennessee, USA. CD4+ T cells were enriched by magnetic negative selection, after which naive cells were positively selected on CD45RA and the negative fraction was taken as the memory subset. Blood was collected by leukapheresis, and PBMCs were isolated by Ficoll-Histopaque density gradient centrifugation and then cryopreserved in liquid nitrogen vapor phase. Analytical flow cytometry was used to check the purity and quantity of every magnetically sorted T cell population. Each sorted fraction had its genomic DNA isolated and then quantified by UV absorbance on a Nanodrop 2000c.

Results the study describes overall, beyond this receptor: When a handful of donors were compared, the shared fraction of clonotypes was about 5.4% for naive CD4, 3.5% for naive CD8, roughly 2.5% for memory CD4, and 0.4% for memory CD8. Sampling was restricted to blood, and TCR repertoires in tissue are likely to differ from TCR repertoires in blood. Rarefaction of sorted-subset datasets indicated incomplete sequencing despite the large sequencing depth. Clonotypes shared by all four sorted-subset donors showed higher generation probabilities than non-shared clonotypes. Estimated clonotype richness was generally larger for naive than for memory subsets. Pairwise subsampling indicated that sequencing depth was expected to affect the degree of clonotype sharing among donors. The genetic and exposure-history diversity represented was limited by the small number of donors.

Using the deep immunoSEQ assay, TCR CDR3 regions were amplified from genomic DNA by multiplex PCR. Genomic DNA extracted from each cell subset was distributed evenly over all wells of several immunoSEQ 96-well plates, and each plate served as one replicate. For sorted subsets, each replicate PCR was loaded with about 200 ng genomic DNA, equivalent to 30,000 or so T cell genomes. The purified libraries were quantified using a Qubit 3.0 fluorometer, sized with a Bioanalyzer 2100, and then quantified again using the KAPA Library Quantification kit. A separate single-read 150-cycle Illumina NextSeq 550 flow cell was used to sequence each immunoSEQ 96-well plate. Per the source publication's procedure: Because only junctional sequences without quality scores were contained in the immunoSEQ output, filtering matching that applied to full-length reads could not be performed. Sequences were annotated with PyIR, a Python wrapper for IgBLAST v1.9, using IMGT germline references to assign V/J genes and CDR3. Reads with weak V/J assignments (E-value above 1e-6), missing CDR3, stop codons, out-of-frame junctions, or ambiguous translated residues were removed. V3J clonotypes were defined as sequences sharing an identical inferred V gene, J gene, and CDR3 amino acid sequence. To compute the percentage overlap between repertoires, the number of shared unique clonotypes was divided by the size of the smaller repertoire. Repertoire richness was assessed with RTK rarefaction, the Chao1 estimator, and Recon v2.1 estimates of unobserved clonotypes. OLGA was used to compute generation probabilities for all TCRbeta clonotypes that the gDNA method yielded from a few donors. TCRdb holds this immuneACCESS table with in-frame rearrangements only. Some clones are missing; in checked studies, unresolved V genes explain under half, and the rest has no known cause. V, J and clone size were drawn from that table, and D and trimming were deduced from the DNA. A total of 2 million to 3 million clones appear in this sample, roughly 93% of them only once. The top ten constitute 0.36% of the sample.

Comment on this clone: Which antigen it targets is not known. There are no base qualities to consult, and no much larger clone falls within one base.

The receptor's source is a young man in good health. Some clones in this sample may be carry-over from other donors' samples. What was sequenced was naive CD4+ T cells from PBMCs. In the paper's terms, the cell subset or site label means: CD45RA+ positively selected. This sequence uses TRBV9 and TRBJ2-2, with TRBD2 identical over 7 junction bases. For the CDR3, the sequence is CASSVGGRAGELFF. The DNA sequence is TGTGCCAGCAGCGTGGGAGGGAGAGCCGGGGAGCTGTTTTTT.